The 19 T cell receptor beta chains given below trace back to one sample, sequenced in a study of shared clonotypes between healthy human individuals. In the naive CD8 group, cells lacked CD45RO and were positively selected for CCR7, so terminally differentiated effector memory CD45RA+ cells were left out. The assay was immunoSEQ multiplex PCR, and TCRdb's table has in-frame clones only and misses some. The sample consists of a few million clones, over 85% of them appearing once. The material sequenced was naive CD8+ T cells from PBMCs. The receptors were gathered from a man aged 18 to 29 in good health. Some clones in this sample may be carry-over from other donors' samples.

CDR3: CASSLGQPNEKLFF. In nucleotides, the CDR3 is TGTGCCAGCAGTTTAGGGCAGCCCAATGAAAAACTGTTTTTT. J is TRBJ1-4 and V is TRBV28, with D unclear. The CDR3 totals 14 residues. V lost 2 bases and J 5 bases, leaving 9 bases between the germline ends. Germline V CDR1 and CDR2: MDHEN, SYDVKM.

The chain uses TRBV7-6 and TRBJ1-1; tentatively, D is TRBD1 (5 bases). Germline assignment: CDR1 SGHVS and CDR2 FNYEAQ. With 0 bases removed from V and 1 base from J, the gap between germline ends came to 15 bases. The CDR3 contains 17 residues. CDR3 amino acids: CASSLARGVKANTEAFF. Here the CDR3 DNA reads TGTGCCAGCAGCTTAGCGAGGGGAGTCAAGGCGAACACTGAAGCTTTCTTT.

The CDR3 coding sequence is TGTGCCAGCAGTTACACCCGCGGTAGCAATCAGCCCCAGCATTTT. This codes for CASSYTRGSNQPQHF. This sequence joins TRBV6-5 and TRBJ1-5; D not certain. With 2 bases removed from V and 0 bases from J, the gap between germline ends came to 8 bases. CDR3 length equals 15 residues. Germline V gene data show CDR1 as MNHEY and CDR2 as SVGAGI.

This sequence joins TRBV4-1 and TRBJ2-7, with a possible D match to TRBD2 (6 bases). The V gene's germline CDR1 is MGHRA and CDR2 YSYEKL. Trimming shortened V by 1 base and J by 2 bases, and 9 bases separated the two germline ends. CDR3 size: 14 residues. The CDR3 DNA sequence: TGCGCCAGCAGCCAAGGGAGGGGTCCCTACGAGCAGTACTTC. Its translation: CASSQGRGPYEQYF.

The chain uses TRBV19 and TRBJ2-7, with 9 positions matching TRBD1. In germline, CDR1 is LNHDA, CDR2 SQIVND (reference sequence). The CDR3 sequence is 13 residues long. V was clipped by 5 bases and J by 6 bases; unmatched bases: 5. The CDR3 region is CASSLGTGTEQYF. CDR3 nucleotides: TGTGCCAGTAGTTTGGGGACAGGGACCGAGCAGTACTTC.

The V call is TRBV5-4, the J call TRBJ2-5; 8 nucleotides match TRBD2. CDR1 and CDR2 (germline): SGHNT, YYREEE (reference sequence). This CDR3 has 16 amino acids. J lost 0 bases, V lost 2 bases, and 6 bases had no gene match. The CDR3 DNA reads as TGTGCCAGCAGCTTCTCTAGCGGGCGGTACCAAGAGACCCAGTACTTC. Translated: CASSFSSGRYQETQYF.

A few counts support this clone. Other DNA sequences from this sample encode an identical CDR3 as well. The genes are TRBV30 and TRBJ1-1; D call uncertain. Trimming took off 0 bases at V and 2 bases at J, with 7 bases between the two ends. Germline V CDR1 and CDR2: GTSNPN, SVGIG (reference sequence). There are 13 residues in the CDR3. CDR3 DNA: TGTGCCTGGAGTGTAGTCCAAAACACTGAAGCTTTCTTT. Amino acids: CAWSVVQNTEAFF.

This chain uses TRBV9 with TRBJ2-3; 8 bases are a match to TRBD2. CDR1 SGDLS and CDR2 YYNGEE come from the germline V gene. J gave up 1 base and V 4 bases, and 14 bases lay outside the gene matches. The CDR3 is made up of 18 amino acids. The CDR3 nucleotides are TGTGCCAGCAGCTTGGCACCTTTACTAGCGGCTGGCACAGATACGCAGTATTTT. Translating it yields CASSLAPLLAAGTDTQYF.

The genes are TRBV4-1 and TRBJ2-5, with 10 bases lining up with TRBD2. The trim removed 4 bases at V and 4 bases at J, leaving 9 bases unmatched. Germline V gene data show CDR1 as MGHRA and CDR2 as YSYEKL. This CDR3 spans 16 amino acids. CDR3 bases: TGCGCCAGCAGCCCTAGCGGGAGACGGGGGGGAGAGACCCAGTACTTC. It translates to CASSPSGRRGGETQYF.

The chain uses TRBV10-1 and TRBJ2-3; tentative D call: TRBD1 (5 bases). Germline lookup yields CDR1 WNHNN and CDR2 SYGVQD (reference sequence). V lost 2 bases, J lost 6 bases, and 12 bases lay in between. The CDR3 is 14 residues long. The CDR3 DNA follows: TGCGCCAGCAGTGAGAGGGGCTTCTCGGATACGCAGTATTTT. Its translation is CASSERGFSDTQYF.

This chain connects TRBV19 to TRBJ1-4, with D unclear. The germline V gene has CDR1 LNHDA and CDR2 SQIVND (reference sequence). The CDR3 has 14 amino acids. The V gene lost 6 bases and the J gene lost 11 bases, with 19 bases spanning the gap. This chain's CDR3 is CASSNPEKVDKLFF. The DNA of the CDR3 is TGTGCCAGTAGCAACCCGGAAAAAGTAGATAAACTGTTTTTT. The whole variable domain, remainder taken from reference TRBV19 and TRBJ1-4, is DGGITQSPKYLFRKEGQNVTLSCEQNLNHDAMYWYRQDPGQGLRLIYYSQIVNDFQKGDIAEGYSVSREKKESFPLTVTSAQKNPTAFYLCASSNPEKVDKLFFGSGTQLSVL.

V usage is TRBV9 and J usage is TRBJ1-1, with D tentatively TRBD1 (6 bases). The CDR3 is 15 residues long. V was pared by 6 bases and J by 1 base, with 16 bases between. CDR1 and CDR2 (germline): SGDLS, YYNGEE. In DNA, the CDR3 is TGTGCCAGCACCCCTGACAGGACAAAGAACACTGAAGCTTTCTTT. Protein sequence: CASTPDRTKNTEAFF.

The chain is built from TRBV9 and TRBJ2-3; a weak D match, TRBD1 (6 bases). CDR1 is SGDLS, CDR2 YYNGEE, per germline. V was pared by 0 bases and J by 6 bases, with 14 bases between. The CDR3 spans 15 residues. CDR3 in amino acids: CASSVEGTPPDTQYF. CDR3 in DNA: TGTGCCAGCAGCGTAGAGGGGACACCCCCGGATACGCAGTATTTT.

V is TRBV9 and J is TRBJ1-1; possible D gene TRBD1, 5 bases. V was pared by 3 bases and J by 1 base, with 10 bases between. Germline values: CDR1 SGDLS, CDR2 YYNGEE. This CDR3 contains 14 residues. The CDR3: CASSADQGNTEAFF. CDR3 DNA: TGTGCCAGCAGCGCCGACCAGGGGAACACTGAAGCTTTCTTT.

CDR3 sequence (DNA): TGTGCCAGCAGCCCTCTACACGGGAGCAATGAGCAGTTCTTC. Its protein product is CASSPLHGSNEQFF. This rearrangement joins TRBV5-6 to TRBJ2-1; possible D gene TRBD2, 6 bases. Per germline, CDR1 SGHDT and CDR2 YYEEEE. The CDR3 is made up of 14 amino acids. V lost 4 bases to trimming and J lost 6 bases, with 14 bases between them.

The V gene is TRBV6-6, the J gene TRBJ2-3; 7 nucleotides agree with TRBD2. The CDR3 runs to 16 residues. Trimming cost V 2 bases and J 1 base; bases outside gene matches: 6. Germline V lookup: CDR1 MNHNY, CDR2 SVGAGI (reference sequence). DNA for the CDR3: TGTGCCAGCAGTTACCTACTAGCGAGGGGCACAGATACGCAGTATTTT. It yields the protein CASSYLLARGTDTQYF.

V usage is TRBV28 and J usage is TRBJ1-5; D remains unclear. The CDR3 is made up of 14 amino acids. Germline assignment: CDR1 MDHEN and CDR2 SYDVKM. The V end was cut by 5 bases, the J end by 5 bases, with 13 bases between. CDR3 amino acids: CASSTRTMHQPQHF. The CDR3 region has the DNA TGTGCCAGCAGTACACGTACCATGCATCAGCCCCAGCATTTT. Full variable domain (missing parts from reference TRBV28 and TRBJ1-5): DVKVTQSSRYLVKRTGEKVFLECVQDMDHENMFWYRQDPGLGLRLIYFSYDVKMKEKGDIPEGYSVSREKKERFSLILESASTNQTSMYLCASSTRTMHQPQHFGDGTRLSIL.

As to this clone: Distinct nucleotide sequences in the sample also encode this CDR3. This chain joins TRBV4-1 and TRBJ2-7; D gene ambiguous. CDR3 length: 13 residues. The V gene's germline CDR1 is MGHRA and CDR2 YSYEKL. Trimming shortened V by 1 base and J by 2 bases, and 6 bases separated the two germline ends. The CDR3 loop is CASSQGSAYEQYF. The CDR3 coding sequence is TGCGCCAGCAGCCAAGGTTCCGCCTACGAGCAGTACTTC.

A note on this clone: This specimen includes other DNA sequences encoding the same CDR3. The chain joins TRBV7-9 to TRBJ2-2; D gene unclear. From germline, CDR1 is SEHNR and CDR2 FQNEAQ (reference sequence). This CDR3 comprises 12 residues. Deletions cut 3 bases from V and 3 bases from J, with 2 bases between. The CDR3 is CASSFYTGELFF. CDR3 in DNA: TGTGCCAGCAGCTTTTACACCGGGGAGCTGTTTTTT.